This TCR beta chain stems from a study of blood T cell repertoires in COVID-19 (dated by TCRdb to 2018 to 2021). Background for the entire study: Samples from collaborators originated in the United States, Italy and Spain and spanned both the acute and convalescent phases of COVID-19. The prospective study material was composed of cDNA or gDNA derived from T cells, B-cell-depleted T cells, or PBMCs. Subjects who had been exposed to COVID-19, were actively infected with it, or had recovered from it provided the deeply sampled blood TCRbeta repertoires that made up the dataset. The repertoires were released in a freely available public database intended as a resource for research on the immune response to SARS-CoV-2. The samples were drawn from two sources: the first 160 participants of the ongoing ImmuneRACE study, and over 950 subjects contributed by 6 global collaborators. A de-identified subject ID, COVID-19 status, age in years and sex were almost always included in the sample metadata. Where available, HLA class I and class II types were obtained from metadata supplied by the sample provider rather than from assay-based typing.

One collaborating source in Seattle enrolled patients during active infection and followed them longitudinally through the course of disease. Each collaborating institution followed its own protocols to collect whole blood in K2EDTA tubes. Collaborator samples were shipped for TCRbeta analysis as frozen whole blood, isolated PBMCs, or DNA extracted from either sample type. Results the study describes overall, beyond this receptor: How much clinical and demographic metadata was included differed by source and by participant, and the metadata was provided uncurated.

A word on this clone: The antigen it recognizes is unknown. Per-base qualities were not stored, and no clone one base away is much larger.

The immunoSEQ Assay, a bias-controlled multiplex PCR, was used to amplify TCRbeta CDR3 regions from genomic DNA. The original pipeline was this. Within the assay, amplification of reference gene primers was used to estimate how many nucleated cells each sample contained. To quantify the absolute abundance of each unique TCRbeta CDR3 rearrangement, sequence reads were collapsed and filtered. Productive Simpson clonality was computed per sample as the square root of Simpson's diversity index over productive rearrangements. TCRdb provides this immuneACCESS table in a form limited to in-frame rearrangements. Some clones are lacking; in checked studies, under half of them reflect an unresolved V gene, and why the rest are absent is not known. Clone size and V and J calls were adopted from that table, with D and trimming inferred from the DNA. The sample table lists some 200,000 clones, more than 75% of them with a count of one. Of the sample, about 5% is held by the ten largest clones.

V sheds 8 bases and J sheds 10 bases, leaving 15 bases between their ends. The CDR3 contains 12 residues, cysteine and phenylalanine counted. This entry keeps only the CDR3 DNA: 36 bases, framed from base 1. The germline V gene sets CDR1 to MDHEN and CDR2 to SYDVKM. The clonotype originates from a woman between 65 and 79 years old with COVID-19, enrolled during active disease. Sequencing used peripheral blood. This sequence uses TRBV28 and TRBJ2-1; the D segment cannot be called with confidence. The CDR3 corresponds to CASSVFYMEQFF. The DNA sequence is given as TGTGCCAGCTCAGTTTTTTATATGGAGCAGTTCTTC.